This TCR beta chain is drawn from a study of siplizumab effects on memory and regulatory T cells (dated by TCRdb to 2018 to 2020). General notes on the study: The study looked at the effect of siplizumab, an anti-CD2 antibody, on alloreactive T-cell subsets in allogeneic mixed lymphocyte reactions made from human PBMCs. Beyond this particular receptor, the publication reports: Compared with memory T cells, unstimulated naive T cells appeared more diverse, and naive cells seemed to make a substantial contribution to the alloresponse. Sequences below about 10^-5 frequency were poorly captured, so only a minor fraction of alloreactive clones could be mapped to unstimulated subsets. Roughly 80-97% of proliferating CD4+ or CD8+ clones could not be assigned a naive or memory phenotype. Siplizumab significantly reduced the cumulative frequency of alloreactive sequences traceable to unstimulated CD4+ memory T cells. In reactions with siplizumab, an average of around 70% of mappable alloreactive CD4+ clones were Treg-derived, compared with roughly 27% in control reactions. Whether proliferating Tregs from siplizumab cultures actually had suppressive function was not functionally confirmed.

This clone was detected only once. What antigen it recognizes has not been identified. Per-nucleotide qualities are absent, and no much larger clonotype sits a single base away. The library was obtained by the immunoSEQ multiplex PCR assay. Around 10^5 TCR templates per sample were assayed by the deep sequencing platform. Genomic DNA extracted from sorted T cells was the material used for TCRbeta CDR3 sequencing. Under the source paper's analysis protocol: The R programming language was used for the clonal analysis of the TCRbeta CDR3 data. Alloreactive CD4+ and CD8+ clones were identified by comparing unstimulated samples to CFSE-low samples taken after the reaction. Regulatory or non-regulatory origin of alloreactive CD4+ clones was assigned by matching sequences to the sorted unstimulated Treg and non-Treg repertoires. The clones in this table, taken by TCRdb from immuneACCESS, are in-frame only. Not every clone is retained; where verified, under half of the shortfall comes from an unresolved V gene, and the cause of the rest is unknown. V and J calls and clone size are those listed in that table; D and trimming were worked out from the DNA. The sample table contains around 65,000 clones; only one count was recorded for roughly 85% of them. The ten largest clonotypes hold roughly 0.4% of the sample.

Unstimulated CD4+ memory cells were also sequenced in three donor pairs, together with CD4+ naive, CD8+ TEMRA, CD8+ naive and CD8+ effector memory subsets. Sorted unstimulated T cells and proliferating T cells recovered from mixed lymphocyte reactions were subjected to TCRbeta CDR3 sequencing. Fresh whole blood from nine to ten HLA-typed healthy donors was used as the source from which PBMCs were isolated. The CDR3 sequence holds 12 residues, the cysteine and phenylalanine included. Just the 36-base CDR3 DNA is kept, in frame starting at base 1. Trimming costs V 5 bases and J 6 bases, and their ends lie 8 bases apart. CDR1 and CDR2 were assigned from the germline V gene as SGHTA and FQGTGA.

This TCR was sampled from a human donor in good health. Sequenced material: memory CD4+ T cells sorted from blood. This sample's cell subset or site label indicates: unstimulated CD4+ memory T cells. The chain is encoded by TRBV7-3 joined to TRBJ2-1; a confident D gene designation cannot be given. The DNA sequence reads TGTGCCAGCAGCCGTTTAAGCAATGAGCAGTTCTTC. This yields the protein CASSRLSNEQFF. Here the CDR3 is joined to the reference TRBV7-3 and TRBJ2-1 genes, and the full variable domain is: GAGVSQTPSNKVTEKGKYVELRCDPISGHTALYWYRQSLGQGPEFLIYFQGTGAADDSGLPNDRFFAVRPEGSVSTLKIQRTERGDSAVYLCASSRLSNEQFFGPGTRLTVL.